This TCR beta chain was recorded in a study of CD8 T cells in Susac syndrome. RNA totalling roughly 0.5 to 1 ug underwent reverse transcription with random hexamers. Each CDR3 protein gets one entry after TCRdb re-called the immunoSEQ multiplex PCR reads with MiXCR. The sample shows fewer than 150,000 distinct CDR3 sequences, approximately 95% of them seen only once. CDR1 is LGHDT, CDR2 YNNKEL, per germline (reference sequence). V was shortened by 1 base and J by 3 bases, with 21 bases between the two germline ends. The CDR3 runs 18 residues. Sequenced input: CD8+ T cells from PBMCs. The V and J genes are TRBV3-1 and TRBJ1-2; tentatively, D is TRBD1 (5 bases). The source of this sequence is a human donor with Susac syndrome. CDR3 sequence: CASSQGSGAVGPYYGYTF. The CDR3 DNA follows: TGTGCCAGCAGCCAAGGCTCCGGGGCCGTGGGCCCCTACTATGGCTACACCTTC.